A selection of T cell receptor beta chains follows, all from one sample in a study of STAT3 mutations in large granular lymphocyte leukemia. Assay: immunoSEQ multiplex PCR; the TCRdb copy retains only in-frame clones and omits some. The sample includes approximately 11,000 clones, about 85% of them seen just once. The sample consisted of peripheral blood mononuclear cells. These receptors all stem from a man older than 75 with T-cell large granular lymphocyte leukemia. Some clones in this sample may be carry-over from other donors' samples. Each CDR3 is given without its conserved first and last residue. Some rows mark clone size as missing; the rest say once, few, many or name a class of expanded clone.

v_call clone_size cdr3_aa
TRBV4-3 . ASSQGTGRTDTQY
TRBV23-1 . ASSHHRGRGTQY
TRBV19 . ASSIGGIADTQY
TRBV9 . ASSGGREETQY
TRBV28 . ARLAASTDTQY
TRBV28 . ASSRFVGVSNEKLF
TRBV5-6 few ASSLAGGGSNQPQH
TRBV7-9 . ASSLGRLRDSHNYGYT
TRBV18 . ASSLQGGETQY
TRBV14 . ASSPWTGNYEQY
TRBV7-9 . ASSTRDGVTGELF
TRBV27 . ASSFRANTEAF
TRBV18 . ASSPRDTNTGELF
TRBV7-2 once ASSFTSGTGGGYT
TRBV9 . ASSGGQTSNQPQH
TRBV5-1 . ASSAITGGIYNEQY
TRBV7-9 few ASSGYSNTEAF
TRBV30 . AWSVLMGRQPQH
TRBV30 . AWSPGSNQPQH
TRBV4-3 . ASSLDSNTGELF
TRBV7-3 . ASSLVSGQMNTEAF
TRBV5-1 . ASNGGSFADTQY
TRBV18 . ASSPPGQGRSPLH
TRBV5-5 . ASSGTGAETQY
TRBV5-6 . ASSPQGNQPQH
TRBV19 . ASGTGGPVYGYT
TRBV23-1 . ASSQGRIYGYT
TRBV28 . ASRPPDRTQETQY
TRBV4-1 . ASSRQSNSGNTIY